These 28 T cell receptor beta chains came from one sample sequenced in a study of blood T cell repertoires in COVID-19. Clones were sequenced by immunoSEQ multiplex PCR, and TCRdb holds only the in-frame ones, with some missing. The data contain under 300,000 clones, 88% of them singletons. Sequenced sample: peripheral blood. The origin of the receptors is a woman under 40 with acute or convalescent COVID-19.

This chain links TRBV4-3 with TRBJ1-2, with D perhaps matching TRBD1 (5 bases). The CDR3 length is 14 residues. CDR1 is LGHNA, CDR2 YSLEER, per germline. Trimming pared 0 bases from V and 3 bases from J, leaving 8 bases between. CDR3 amino acids: CASSQDTGDYGYTF. CDR3 nucleotide sequence: TGCGCCAGCAGCCAAGATACGGGGGACTATGGCTACACCTTC.

A single count supports this clone. The chain recombines TRBV29-1 with TRBJ1-2; D is perhaps TRBD1 (5 bases). V gave up 6 bases and J gave up 0 bases, with 11 bases separating them. This CDR3 has 13 amino acids. From germline, CDR1 is SQVTM and CDR2 ANQGSEA. DNA of the CDR3: TGCAGCGTCTCACAGGAAACTAACTATGGCTACACCTTC. Translated, it gives CSVSQETNYGYTF.

The rearrangement joins TRBV5-4 to TRBJ1-1, with 10 bases matching TRBD1. CDR3 length: 15 residues. The ends lost 3 bases at V and 5 bases at J; junction bases unmatched: 7. The germline gives CDR1 SGHNT, CDR2 YYREEE (reference sequence). Here the CDR3 reads CASSSGDRGRTEAFF. For the CDR3, the DNA is TGTGCCAGCAGCTCGGGGGACAGGGGAAGGACTGAAGCTTTCTTT.

The chain recombines TRBV4-1 with TRBJ2-1; 11 bases line up with TRBD2. CDR1 MGHRA and CDR2 YSYEKL come from the germline V gene. This CDR3 region has 20 residues. The junction had 14 bases not matched to a gene; V was cut back by 0 bases and J by 4 bases. CDR3 in amino acids: CASSQDAPAPLAGAYNEQFF. The DNA of the CDR3 is TGCGCCAGCAGCCAAGATGCTCCCGCCCCACTAGCGGGAGCTTACAATGAGCAGTTCTTC.

The chain has TRBV19 and TRBJ2-1; no firm D call. In germline, CDR1 is LNHDA, CDR2 SQIVND (reference sequence). V was clipped by 4 bases and J by 5 bases, with 9 bases between them. The CDR3 runs 13 residues. CDR3 region: CASSSFFHNEQFF. CDR3 nucleotide sequence: TGTGCCAGTAGTAGTTTCTTCCACAATGAGCAGTTCTTC. Based on the CDR3 plus reference TRBV19 and TRBJ2-1, the full variable domain is DGGITQSPKYLFRKEGQNVTLSCEQNLNHDAMYWYRQDPGQGLRLIYYSQIVNDFQKGDIAEGYSVSREKKESFPLTVTSAQKNPTAFYLCASSSFFHNEQFFGPGTRLTVL.

The rearrangement joins TRBV27 to TRBJ2-7; 12 bases fit TRBD2. This CDR3 has 16 amino acids. CDR1 MNHEY and CDR2 SMNVEV come from the germline V gene (reference sequence). Trimming cost V 0 bases and J 3 bases; bases outside gene matches: 3. The CDR3 here is CASSLSETSGSYEQYF. In nucleotides, the CDR3 is TGTGCCAGCAGTTTATCGGAGACTAGCGGGAGCTACGAGCAGTACTTC.

The gene calls are TRBV5-1 and TRBJ2-2; tentatively, D is TRBD2 (11 bases). The V gene lost 4 bases and the J gene lost 6 bases, with 31 bases spanning the gap. Germline CDR1 is SGHRS and CDR2 is YFSETQ. The CDR3 runs 20 residues. The CDR3 bases are TGCGCCAGCAGCACGGGACAGGGGACACTAGCGGGAGAATTTCCCGGGGAGCTGTTTTTT. Amino acids: CASSTGQGTLAGEFPGELFF.

This chain uses TRBV6-5 with TRBJ1-2; no reliable D call. V shed 6 bases and J shed 2 bases, with 10 bases lying between them. This CDR3 contains 13 residues. Germline V gene data show CDR1 as MNHEY and CDR2 as SVGAGI. In nucleotides, the CDR3 is TGTGCCAGCAGCCTAGGCGGGAACTATGGCTACACCTTC. Its translation is CASSLGGNYGYTF.

V and J are TRBV25-1 and TRBJ2-7; 7 bases fit TRBD2. Unmatched junction bases numbered 5, after V lost 5 bases and J lost 4 bases. The CDR3 is 13 residues long. CDR1 and CDR2 from the germline V gene are MGHDK and SYGVNS. This chain's CDR3 is CASSPSGTYEQYF. The CDR3 region has the DNA TGTGCCAGCAGTCCCAGCGGGACTTACGAGCAGTACTTC.

This sequence joins TRBV2 and TRBJ1-1, with D possibly matching TRBD1 (5 bases). V was pared by 5 bases and J by 6 bases, with 10 bases between. The V gene's germline CDR1 is SNHLY and CDR2 FYNNEI. This CDR3 has 12 residues. In DNA, the CDR3 is TGTGCCAGCAGTCGGGGGACTCCTGAAGCTTTCTTT. This encodes CASSRGTPEAFF.

The rearrangement links TRBV2 to TRBJ2-6; 7 bases agree with TRBD2. The CDR3 consists of 16 residues. With V trimmed by 1 base and J by 4 bases, 4 bases remained unmatched. The V gene's germline CDR1 is SNHLY and CDR2 FYNNEI. The CDR3 loop is CASSEDIAGGANVLTF. Written as DNA, the CDR3 is TGTGCCAGCAGTGAAGATATAGCGGGCGGGGCCAACGTCCTGACTTTC.

V gene TRBV18 combines with J gene TRBJ1-4; possible D gene TRBD1, 5 bases. Deletions cut 0 bases from V and 10 bases from J, with 9 bases between. This CDR3 has 13 amino acids. The germline CDR1 and CDR2 sequences are KGHSH and LQKENI. CDR3 sequence (DNA): TGTGCCAGCTCACCACCAAGCCAGGGAAAACTGTTTTTT. Its translation is CASSPPSQGKLFF.

The rearrangement joins TRBV6-5 to TRBJ1-2; a possible D gene is TRBD1 (5 bases). The CDR3 is 13 residues long. CDR1 is MNHEY and CDR2 is SVGAGI in the germline V gene. Between the trimmed V and J ends, which lost 6 bases and 3 bases, there was a span of 11 bases. CDR3 in amino acids: CASSHGADYGYTF. CDR3 in DNA: TGTGCCAGCAGCCATGGGGCGGACTATGGCTACACCTTC.

The rearrangement uses TRBV25-1 and TRBJ1-1; D is perhaps TRBD1 (5 bases). Trimming removed 3 bases from V and 5 bases from J, with 16 bases in between. The length of the CDR3 is 15 residues. The germline CDR1 and CDR2 sequences are MGHDK and SYGVNS. The CDR3 region has the DNA TGTGCCAGCAGTGATCGAGAACCAGGGAGGACTGAAGCTTTCTTT. Translated: CASSDREPGRTEAFF.

This chain joins TRBV5-4 and TRBJ2-5; 12 bases fit TRBD1. Germline lookup yields CDR1 SGHNT and CDR2 YYREEE (reference sequence). The CDR3 sequence is 15 residues long. Trimming at V came to 4 bases and at J to 5 bases, leaving 6 bases not matched to a gene. The CDR3 DNA is TGTGCCAGCAGCCAGGGACAGGGGGCGGCGGAGACCCAGTACTTC. Protein: CASSQGQGAAETQYF.

The chain carries TRBV13 and TRBJ2-7; no definite D call. V lost 5 bases to trimming and J lost 5 bases, with 13 bases between them. This CDR3 is 13 amino acids long. CDR1 is PRHDT, CDR2 FYEKMQ, per germline (reference sequence). The CDR3 DNA reads as TGTGCCAGCAGCCCACAAGGAGTAAACGAGCAGTACTTC. Amino acids: CASSPQGVNEQYF.

About this clone itself: The junction departs from germline at one end; a sequencing error may be responsible. The chain joins TRBV25-1 to TRBJ1-6; D call uncertain. The CDR3 runs to 14 residues. Looked up from germline, CDR1 is MGHDK and CDR2 is SYGVNS. CDR3 sequence reads: CASSDERQYSPLHF. The CDR3 DNA reads TGTGCCAGCTCCGACGAGCGCCAATATTCGCCCCTCCACTTT.

V and J are TRBV9 and TRBJ1-2; 9 bases match TRBD1. The CDR3 has 12 amino acids. With 4 bases clipped from V and 6 bases from J, the junction kept 1 base outside the gene matches. CDR1 and CDR2 from the germline V gene are SGDLS and YYNGEE. CDR3 in DNA: TGTGCCAGCAGCCGGACAGGGGATGGCTACACCTTC. This gives the protein CASSRTGDGYTF.

V usage is TRBV7-2 and J usage is TRBJ2-7; 14 bases fit TRBD2. The CDR3 runs to 16 residues. Germline CDR1 reads SGHTA; CDR2 reads FQGNSA. The V and J ends lost 4 bases and 6 bases, in that order; junction bases with no gene match: 8. The CDR3 DNA reads as TGTGCCAGCAGCTCCGGACTAGCGGGAGGTGTCCGCGAGCAGTACTTC. Its protein product is CASSSGLAGGVREQYF.

The chain is built from TRBV18 and TRBJ2-7; 7 bases are a match to TRBD2. Looked up from germline, CDR1 is KGHSH and CDR2 is LQKENI. V trimming: 3 bases; J trimming: 4 bases; junction bases outside the gene matches: 6. The CDR3 covers 14 residues. The DNA for the CDR3 is TGTGCCAGCTCACCGGGTTCCGGGGGGTACGAGCAGTACTTC. It translates to CASSPGSGGYEQYF.

V usage is TRBV4-3 and J usage is TRBJ2-7; TRBD2 matches 11 bases. This CDR3 spans 15 amino acids. CDR1 LGHNA and CDR2 YSLEER come from the germline V gene. V lost 3 bases to trimming and J lost 0 bases; unmatched junction nucleotides: 1. The CDR3 reads CASSQGLAASYEQYF. The CDR3 nucleotides are TGCGCCAGCAGCCAGGGACTAGCGGCCTCCTACGAGCAGTACTTC.

The V gene is TRBV19, the J gene TRBJ2-4, with TRBD2 identical over 11 bases. This CDR3 contains 16 residues. The V and J ends lost 5 bases and 6 bases, in that order; junction bases with no gene match: 9. CDR1 and CDR2 from the germline V gene are LNHDA and SQIVND (reference sequence). The CDR3 region has the DNA TGTGCCAGTAGTTCTATAGCGGGAGGGCTCACAAACATTCAGTACTTC. Residues: CASSSIAGGLTNIQYF.

The chain combines TRBV6-6 with TRBJ1-1; 7 positions agree with TRBD1. Unmatched junction bases numbered 15, after V lost 4 bases and J lost 10 bases. Germline lookup yields CDR1 MNHNY and CDR2 SVGAGI (reference sequence). The CDR3 totals 15 residues. The CDR3 is CASSFTDTGAAGAFF. As DNA, the CDR3 is TGTGCCAGCAGTTTTACGGATACAGGGGCGGCTGGAGCTTTCTTT.

The J gene is TRBJ1-4, the V gene TRBV6-1; 11 nucleotides agree with TRBD1. This CDR3 is built from 15 residues. V lost 0 bases to trimming and J lost 10 bases; unmatched junction nucleotides: 4. Germline V gene sequence: CDR1 MNHNS, CDR2 SASEGT. CDR3 nucleotide sequence: TGTGCCAGCAGTGAAGCGCGGACAGGGGGCAGAAAACTGTTTTTT. Protein: CASSEARTGGRKLFF.

V is TRBV6-1 and J is TRBJ1-5; no firm D call. The V end was cut by 0 bases, the J end by 2 bases, with 8 bases between. CDR3 length: 15 residues. In germline, CDR1 is MNHNS, CDR2 SASEGT. In DNA, the CDR3 is TGTGCCAGCAGTGAAGCGCTAGGTGGCAATCAGCCCCAGCATTTT. This translates into CASSEALGGNQPQHF.

The chain uses TRBV14 and TRBJ2-1, with 15 bases fitting TRBD2. Trimming at V came to 3 bases and at J to 3 bases, leaving 12 bases not matched to a gene. The length of the CDR3 is 20 residues. Germline CDR1 SGHDN, CDR2 FVKESK. CDR3: CASSQGPGTSGRSFYNEQFF. CDR3 nucleotide sequence: TGTGCCAGCAGCCAGGGTCCCGGGACTAGCGGGAGGTCATTCTACAATGAGCAGTTCTTC.

The chain couples TRBV5-1 to TRBJ1-6; possible D gene TRBD1, 6 bases. CDR1 and CDR2 from the germline V gene are SGHRS and YFSETQ. Trimming pared 0 bases from V and 10 bases from J, leaving 14 bases between. This CDR3 contains 15 residues. The CDR3 DNA reads as TGCGCCAGCAGCTTGGCCCAACAGGGTAGCTCACCCCTCCACTTT. It encodes CASSLAQQGSSPLHF. Looking up the rest from reference TRBV5-1 and TRBJ1-6 gives the full variable domain: KAGVTQTPRYLIKTRGQQVTLSCSPISGHRSVSWYQQTPGQGLQFLFEYFSETQRNKGNFPGRFSGRQFSNSRSEMNVSTLELGDSALYLCASSLAQQGSSPLHFGNGTRLTVT.

J is TRBJ2-1 and V is TRBV5-1, with TRBD2 identical over 10 bases. V shed 0 bases, J shed 6 bases, and the junction held 6 bases outside the gene matches. Per the germline V gene, CDR1 is SGHRS and CDR2 is YFSETQ. The CDR3 length is 16 residues. The CDR3 nucleotides read TGCGCCAGCAGCTTGGGAGCGGGAGGGCCCATCAATGAGCAGTTCTTC. It codes for CASSLGAGGPINEQFF.